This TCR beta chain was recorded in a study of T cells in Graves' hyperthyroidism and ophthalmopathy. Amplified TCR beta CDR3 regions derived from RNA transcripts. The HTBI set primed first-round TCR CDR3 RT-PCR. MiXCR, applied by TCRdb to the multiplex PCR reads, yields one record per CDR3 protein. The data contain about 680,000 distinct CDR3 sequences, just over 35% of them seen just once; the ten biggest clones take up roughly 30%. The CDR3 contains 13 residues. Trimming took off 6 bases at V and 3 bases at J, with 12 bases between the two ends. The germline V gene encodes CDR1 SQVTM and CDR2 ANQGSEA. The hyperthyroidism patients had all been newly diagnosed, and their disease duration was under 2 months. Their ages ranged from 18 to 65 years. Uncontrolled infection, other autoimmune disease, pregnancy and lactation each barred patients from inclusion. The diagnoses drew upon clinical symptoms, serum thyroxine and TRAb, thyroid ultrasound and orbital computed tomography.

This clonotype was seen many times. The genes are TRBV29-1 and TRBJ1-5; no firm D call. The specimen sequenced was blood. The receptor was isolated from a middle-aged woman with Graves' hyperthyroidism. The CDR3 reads CSVRGGFNQPQHF. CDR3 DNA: TGCAGCGTGCGTGGCGGGTTCAATCAGCCCCAGCATTTT.